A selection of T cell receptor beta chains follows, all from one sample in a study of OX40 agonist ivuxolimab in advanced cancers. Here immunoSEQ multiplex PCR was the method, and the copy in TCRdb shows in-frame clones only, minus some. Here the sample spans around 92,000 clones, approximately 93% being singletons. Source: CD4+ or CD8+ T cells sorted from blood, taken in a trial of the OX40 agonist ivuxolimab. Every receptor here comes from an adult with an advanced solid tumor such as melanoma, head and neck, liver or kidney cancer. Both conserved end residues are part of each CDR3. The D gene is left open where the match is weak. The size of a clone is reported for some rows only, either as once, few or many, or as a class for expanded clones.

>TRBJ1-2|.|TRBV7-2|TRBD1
CASSDRQGLGYTF
TGTGCCAGCAGCGACCGACAGGGTCTTGGCTACACCTTC
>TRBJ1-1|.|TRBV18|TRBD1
CASSGTVNMNTEAFF
TGTGCCAGCTCAGGGACAGTAAACATGAACACTGAAGCTTTCTTT
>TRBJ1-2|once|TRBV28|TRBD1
CASSPGGTGVSGYTF
TGTGCCAGCAGCCCAGGGGGGACAGGGGTGAGTGGCTACACCTTC
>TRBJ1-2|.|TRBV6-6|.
CASSGSGDGYTF
TGTGCCAGCAGTGGGTCGGGGGATGGCTACACCTTC
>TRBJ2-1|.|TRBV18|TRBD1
CASSSDRDNEQFF
TGTGCCAGCTCGTCGGACAGGGACAATGAGCAGTTCTTC
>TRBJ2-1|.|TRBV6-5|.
CASIADGTAFEQFF
TGTGCCAGCATCGCCGACGGGACGGCTTTTGAGCAGTTCTTC
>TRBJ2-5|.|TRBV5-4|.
CASSRGQVQETQYF
TGTGCCAGCAGCCGCGGACAAGTCCAAGAGACCCAGTACTTC
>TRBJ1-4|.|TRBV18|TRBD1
CASSPLTGTNEKLFF
TGTGCCAGCTCACCTCTGACAGGGACTAATGAAAAACTGTTTTTT
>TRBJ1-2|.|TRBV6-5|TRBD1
CASSLTAYQGAGYTF
TGTGCCAGCAGTCTTACCGCTTACCAGGGGGCCGGCTACACCTTC
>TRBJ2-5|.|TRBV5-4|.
CASSLIGRGETQYF
TGTGCCAGCAGCTTGATCGGCAGGGGAGAGACCCAGTACTTC
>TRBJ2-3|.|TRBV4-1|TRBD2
CASSLGLAGGRMGTDTQYF
TGCGCCAGCAGCCTTGGACTAGCGGGGGGGCGGATGGGCACAGATACGCAGTATTTT
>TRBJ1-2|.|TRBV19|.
CASSRASNYGYTF
TGTGCCAGTAGTAGGGCCAGTAACTATGGCTACACCTTC
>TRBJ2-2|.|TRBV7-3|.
CASSVTTRNTGELFF
TGTGCCAGCAGCGTAACGACGAGAAACACCGGGGAGCTGTTTTTT
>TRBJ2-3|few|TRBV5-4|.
CASSEETLRTDTQYF
TGTGCCAGCAGCGAGGAGACGTTAAGGACAGATACGCAGTATTTT
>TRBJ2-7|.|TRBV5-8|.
CASSLYGEVNEQYF
TGTGCCAGCAGCTTGTATGGGGAAGTAAACGAGCAGTACTTC
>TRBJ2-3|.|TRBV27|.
CASKSPNTQYF
TGTGCCAGCAAGTCCCCAAATACGCAGTATTTT
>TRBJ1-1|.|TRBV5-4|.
CASSLGGVDAFF
TGTGCCAGCAGCTTGGGTGGGGTCGACGCTTTCTTT
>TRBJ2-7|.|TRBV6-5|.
CASSVNLYEQYF
TGTGCCAGCAGTGTGAATCTCTACGAGCAGTACTTC
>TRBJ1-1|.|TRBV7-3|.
CASSSTGRKATEAFF
TGTGCCAGCAGCTCCACAGGACGGAAGGCCACTGAAGCTTTCTTT
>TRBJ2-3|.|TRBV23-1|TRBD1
CASSRGQGKDTQYF
TGCGCCAGCAGTCGAGGACAGGGAAAGGATACGCAGTATTTT
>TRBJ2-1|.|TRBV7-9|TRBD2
CASSPRGLAGSYNEQFF
TGTGCCAGCAGCCCCCGAGGCCTAGCGGGTTCCTACAATGAGCAGTTCTTC
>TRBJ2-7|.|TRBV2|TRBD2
CASGREGGNYEQYF
TGTGCCAGCGGCCGGGAGGGGGGCAACTACGAGCAGTACTTC
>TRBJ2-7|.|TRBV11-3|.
CASSSGPYEQYF
TGTGCCAGCAGCTCCGGGCCTTACGAGCAGTACTTC
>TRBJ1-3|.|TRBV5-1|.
CASSFGNTIYF
TGCGCCAGCAGCTTCGGGAACACCATATATTTT
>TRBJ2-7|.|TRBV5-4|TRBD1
CASSLAGTGLTYEQYF
TGTGCCAGCAGCTTGGCCGGGACAGGTCTTACCTACGAGCAGTACTTC
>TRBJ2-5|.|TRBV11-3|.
CASSRSGQETQYF
TGTGCCAGCAGCCGAAGCGGTCAAGAGACCCAGTACTTC
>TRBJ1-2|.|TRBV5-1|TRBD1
CASSPGTASSNYGYTF
TGCGCCAGCAGCCCGGGGACAGCCTCTTCTAACTATGGCTACACCTTC
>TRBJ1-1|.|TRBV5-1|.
CASSPAAGNTEAFF
TGCGCCAGCAGCCCAGCGGCAGGGAACACTGAAGCTTTCTTT
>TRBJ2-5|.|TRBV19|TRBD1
CASSTGAGGRETQYF
TGTGCCAGTAGTACCGGGGCAGGGGGCAGGGAGACCCAGTACTTC
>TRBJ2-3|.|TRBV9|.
CASTVAARAITDTQYF
TGTGCCAGCACCGTCGCGGCGCGGGCTATAACAGATACGCAGTATTTT
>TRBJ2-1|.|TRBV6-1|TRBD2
CASSEFRGGGHRNEQFF
TGTGCCAGCAGTGAATTTAGGGGCGGGGGGCACCGCAATGAGCAGTTCTTC
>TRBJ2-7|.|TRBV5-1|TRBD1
CASSFGDRGSWGEQYF
TGCGCCAGCAGCTTCGGGGACAGGGGCTCATGGGGCGAGCAGTACTTC
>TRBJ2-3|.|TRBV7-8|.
CASSSWTPRSTDTQYF
TGTGCCAGCAGCAGTTGGACCCCTCGTAGCACAGATACGCAGTATTTT
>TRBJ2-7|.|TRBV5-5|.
CASSLVGSVKQYF
TGTGCCAGCAGCTTGGTCGGGAGTGTCAAGCAGTACTTC
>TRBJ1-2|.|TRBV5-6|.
CASSLGKDGYTF
TGTGCCAGCAGCTTGGGGAAGGATGGCTACACCTTC
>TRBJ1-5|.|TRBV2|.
CASTQENSNQPQHF
TGTGCCAGCACACAGGAAAATAGCAATCAGCCCCAGCATTTT
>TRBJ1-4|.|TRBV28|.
CASSIGLGEKLFF
TGTGCCAGCAGTATCGGGCTAGGGGAAAAACTGTTTTTT
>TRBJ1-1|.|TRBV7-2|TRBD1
CASSLAPGTGDTEAFF
TGTGCCAGCAGCTTAGCGCCCGGGACAGGGGACACTGAAGCTTTCTTT
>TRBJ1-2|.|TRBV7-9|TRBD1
CASSWTGIRGYTF
TGTGCCAGCAGCTGGACAGGGATAAGGGGCTACACCTTC
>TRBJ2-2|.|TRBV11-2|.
CASSPTWGTVSTGELFF
TGTGCCAGCAGCCCGACTTGGGGGACGGTGAGCACCGGGGAGCTGTTTTTT
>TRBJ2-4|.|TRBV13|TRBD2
CASSLATSGGQEKNIQYF
TGTGCCAGCAGCTTAGCGACTAGCGGGGGACAAGAGAAAAACATTCAGTACTTC
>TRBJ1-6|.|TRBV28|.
CASSLLGTNSPLHF
TGTGCCAGCAGTTTATTAGGGACTAATTCACCCCTCCACTTT
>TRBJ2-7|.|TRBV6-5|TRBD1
CASTIRDRQDEQYF
TGTGCCAGCACTATTCGGGACAGGCAGGACGAGCAGTACTTC
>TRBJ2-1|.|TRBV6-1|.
CASSTGLINEQFF
TGTGCCAGCAGTACCGGACTGATCAATGAGCAGTTCTTC
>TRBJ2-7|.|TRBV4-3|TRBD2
CASSQELAGGLWEQYF
TGCGCCAGCAGCCAAGAGTTGGCGGGAGGTCTTTGGGAGCAGTACTTC
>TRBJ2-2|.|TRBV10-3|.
CAISEGVYNTGELFF
TGTGCCATCAGTGAGGGGGTATACAACACCGGGGAGCTGTTTTTT
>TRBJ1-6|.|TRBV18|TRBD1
CASSPATGTASDSPLHF
TGTGCCAGCTCACCGGCCACTGGGACAGCTTCGGATTCACCCCTCCACTTT
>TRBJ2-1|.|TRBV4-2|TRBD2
CASSQAQREGVYNEQLF
TGTGCCAGCAGCCAAGCACAGCGGGAGGGAGTGTACAATGAGCAGCTCTTC
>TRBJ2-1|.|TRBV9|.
CASSSRGGGLGTYNEQFF
TGTGCCAGCAGCTCCCGAGGGGGGGGCTTGGGAACCTACAATGAGCAGTTCTTC
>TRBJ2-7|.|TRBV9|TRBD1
CASSPQGDRFSYEQYF
TGTGCCAGCAGCCCCCAAGGGGACAGGTTTTCCTACGAGCAGTACTTC